The TCR beta chain described here comes from a study of T-cell reconstitution after alpha-beta-depleted transplantation in children. The TCRbeta library incorporated unique molecular identifiers. MiXCR, applied by TCRdb to the PCR reads, yields one record per CDR3 protein. Altogether fewer than 130,000 distinct CDR3 sequences are present, about a tenth being singletons, with the ten largest covering approximately 7.6%. With 5 bases clipped from V and 2 bases from J, the junction kept 8 bases outside the gene matches. The length of the CDR3 is 18 residues. This clonotype was seen at least ten times. The receptor comes from a human donor who donated a stem cell graft to a child with acute lymphoblastic leukemia. V usage is TRBV12-3 or TRBV12-4 and J usage is TRBJ2-6; 11 bases map to TRBD1. The sequences come from PBMCs from the stem cell graft donor, collected from the stem cell graft. This chain's CDR3 is CASSVRTGGPPGANVLTF. The CDR3 DNA reads TGTGCCAGCAGTGTTCGGACAGGGGGCCCTCCTGGGGCCAACGTCCTGACTTTC.